The next 6 T cell receptor beta chains were all read from a single sample in a study of T cell responses to AZD1222 COVID-19 vaccine (dated by TCRdb to 2020 to 2023). To prepare the library, the immunoSEQ multiplex PCR assay was applied. TCRdb took this table from immuneACCESS and kept in-frame rearrangements with V and J called. Such tables lack part of the clones; where checked against another copy, unresolved V genes explain under half of the gap, and the rest is unexplained. Recorded for this sample are about 150,000 clones; just over 90% of them occurred a single time. The ten most abundant clones make up approximately 1.8% of the sample. Reading the label with the study, this specimen's time point is: baseline before first vaccination. Sample: peripheral blood, taken on day 0 of AZD1222 vaccination. These receptors were collected from an adult in good health.

The chain employs TRBV28 and TRBJ2-1, with 10 bases lining up with TRBD2. This CDR3 has 15 residues. The germline V gene has CDR1 MDHEN and CDR2 SYDVKM. After removal of 6 bases from V and 6 bases from J, the junction contained 8 bases not matched to a gene. The CDR3 loop reads CASRTRAGGPNEQFF. In nucleotides, the CDR3 is TGTGCCAGCAGAACCCGAGCGGGAGGGCCCAATGAGCAGTTCTTC.

CDR3 bases: TGCAGTGCTAGTGGGGGGGAACGGAAAACGCAGTATTTT. It encodes CSASGGERKTQYF. The V and J genes are TRBV20-1 and TRBJ2-3, with TRBD2 matching 7 bases. The length of the CDR3 is 13 residues. The ends lost 3 bases at V and 9 bases at J; junction bases unmatched: 9. Germline V CDR1 and CDR2: DFQATT, SNEGSKA (reference sequence).

The chain couples TRBV19 to TRBJ1-5, with TRBD1 matching 9 bases. CDR1 LNHDA and CDR2 SQIVND come from the germline V gene (reference sequence). J gave up 4 bases and V 6 bases, and 10 bases lay outside the gene matches. The CDR3 length is 16 residues. The CDR3 bases are TGTGCCAGTAGCATGCGAGCCGGGACAGGGAATCAGCCCCAGCATTTT. Residues: CASSMRAGTGNQPQHF.

The J gene is TRBJ2-7, the V gene TRBV18; 7 bases fit TRBD1. V lost 5 bases to trimming and J lost 3 bases; unmatched junction nucleotides: 7. This CDR3 has 14 residues. Germline CDR1 and CDR2: KGHSH and LQKENI. The CDR3 DNA follows: TGTGCCAGCTCATCGACAGGGATTCACTACGAGCAGTACTTC. Its translation is CASSSTGIHYEQYF. Looking up the rest from reference TRBV18 and TRBJ2-7 gives the full variable domain: NAGVMQNPRHLVRRRGQEARLRCSPMKGHSHVYWYRQLPEEGLKFMVYLQKENIIDESGMPKERFSAEFPKEGPSILRIQQVVRGDSAAYFCASSSTGIHYEQYFGPGTRLTVT.

The rearrangement joins TRBV27 to TRBJ2-3; D may be TRBD2 (6 bases). The CDR3 is 13 amino acids. Germline V lookup: CDR1 MNHEY, CDR2 SMNVEV (reference sequence). Trimming shortened V by 3 bases and J by 5 bases, and 9 bases separated the two germline ends. CDR3 protein: CASSFGSGDTQYF. CDR3 nucleotides: TGTGCCAGCAGTTTCGGGAGCGGAGATACGCAGTATTTT.

This chain links TRBV6-2 or TRBV6-3 with TRBJ2-1; no clear D. This CDR3 has 12 amino acids. Between the trimmed V and J ends, which lost 4 bases and 4 bases, there was a span of 5 bases. Germline CDR1 MNHEY, CDR2 SVGEGT. CDR3 sequence: CASSLMYNEQFF. In DNA form, the CDR3 reads TGTGCCAGCAGTTTAATGTACAATGAGCAGTTCTTC.